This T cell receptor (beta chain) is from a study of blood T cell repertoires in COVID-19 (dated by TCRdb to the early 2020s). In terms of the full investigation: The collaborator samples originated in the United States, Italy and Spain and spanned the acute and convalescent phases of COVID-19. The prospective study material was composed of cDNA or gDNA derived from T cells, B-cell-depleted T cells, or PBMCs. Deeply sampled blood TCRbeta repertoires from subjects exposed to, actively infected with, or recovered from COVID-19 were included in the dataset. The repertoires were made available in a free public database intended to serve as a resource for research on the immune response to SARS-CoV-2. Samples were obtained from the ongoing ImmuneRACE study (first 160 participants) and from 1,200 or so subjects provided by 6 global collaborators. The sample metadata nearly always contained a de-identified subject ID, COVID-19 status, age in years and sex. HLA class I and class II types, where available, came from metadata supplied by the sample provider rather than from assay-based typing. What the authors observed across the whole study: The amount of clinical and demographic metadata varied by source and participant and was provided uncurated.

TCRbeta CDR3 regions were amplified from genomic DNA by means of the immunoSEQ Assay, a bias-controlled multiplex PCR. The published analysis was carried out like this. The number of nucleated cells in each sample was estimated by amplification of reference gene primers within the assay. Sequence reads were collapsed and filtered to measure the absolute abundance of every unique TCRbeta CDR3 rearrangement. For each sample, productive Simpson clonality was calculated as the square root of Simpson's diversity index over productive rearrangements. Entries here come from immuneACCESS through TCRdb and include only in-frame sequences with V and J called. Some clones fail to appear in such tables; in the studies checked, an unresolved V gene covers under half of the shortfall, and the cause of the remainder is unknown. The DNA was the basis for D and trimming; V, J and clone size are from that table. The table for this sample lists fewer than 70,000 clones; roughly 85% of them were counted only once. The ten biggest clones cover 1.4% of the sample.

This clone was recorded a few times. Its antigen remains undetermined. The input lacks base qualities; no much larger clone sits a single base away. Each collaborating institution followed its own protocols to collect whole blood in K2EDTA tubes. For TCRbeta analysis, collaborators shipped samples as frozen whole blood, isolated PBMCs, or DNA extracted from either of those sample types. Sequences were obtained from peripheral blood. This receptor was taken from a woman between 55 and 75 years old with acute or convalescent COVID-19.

CDR3 reads: CASGGTSGSYETQYF. The sequence in DNA is TGCGCCAGCGGCGGGACTAGCGGGAGTTATGAGACCCAGTACTTC. The sequence is built from TRBV5-1 and TRBJ2-5; 14 nucleotides in the junction match TRBD2. From cysteine to phenylalanine, the CDR3 is 15 amino acids long. Only CDR3 DNA remains: 45 bases, in frame from the first base. From V the trimming removes 7 bases and from J it removes 5 bases, while the gene matches leave 7 bases of the junction unaccounted for. The germline V gene encodes CDR1 SGHRS and CDR2 YFSETQ.